This entry lists 17 T cell receptor beta chains sequenced from one sample in a study of cytomegalovirus exposure and HLA in healthy donors. The primer mix had 60 Vbeta and 13 Jbeta primers. Assay: immunoSEQ multiplex PCR; the TCRdb copy retains only in-frame clones and omits some. This table has 150,000 or so clones, nearly 80% appearing once. The sequenced sample consisted of PBMCs. These receptors originate from a man aged 45 to 65 in good health and CMV-seropositive.

V usage is TRBV25-1 and J usage is TRBJ2-6; perhaps TRBD2 as D (5 bases). The CDR3 consists of 14 residues. The germline V gene encodes CDR1 MGHDK and CDR2 SYGVNS. Trimming left V 6 bases short and J 0 bases short, with 6 bases between. The DNA of the CDR3 is TGTGCCAGCAGCCGGGGCTCTGGGGCCAACGTCCTGACTTTC. The encoded protein is CASSRGSGANVLTF.

The genes are TRBV30 and TRBJ1-1; D is undetermined. From germline, CDR1 is GTSNPN and CDR2 SVGIG (reference sequence). Trimming left V 3 bases short and J 2 bases short, with 7 bases between. The length of the CDR3 is 12 residues. The CDR3 DNA reads TGTGCCTGGAGAGCGGGAAACACTGAAGCTTTCTTT. This translates into CAWRAGNTEAFF.

V is TRBV5-4 and J is TRBJ2-1, with D possibly being TRBD2 (7 bases). Germline V gene lookup returns CDR1 SGHNT and CDR2 YYREEE (reference sequence). V dropped 2 bases and J dropped 8 bases, with 11 bases sitting between them. The CDR3 is 13 residues long. Here the CDR3 reads CASSFGGADEQFF. CDR3 nucleotide sequence: TGTGCCAGCAGCTTTGGGGGGGCGGATGAGCAGTTCTTC.

V usage is TRBV4-3 and J usage is TRBJ1-5, with D possibly matching TRBD1 (5 bases). The CDR3 sequence is 17 residues long. V was trimmed by 4 bases and J by 3 bases, leaving 19 bases between them. The germline CDR1 and CDR2 sequences are LGHNA and YSLEER. The CDR3: CASSPSREYFYNQPQHF. DNA of the CDR3: TGCGCCAGCAGCCCCTCCAGGGAATATTTTTACAATCAGCCCCAGCATTTT.

This clone has just a few counts. The chain couples TRBV27 to TRBJ2-1; tentative D call: TRBD1 (5 bases). The germline V gene has CDR1 MNHEY and CDR2 SMNVEV (reference sequence). This CDR3 region has 13 residues. Trimming pared 3 bases from V and 7 bases from J, leaving 10 bases between. The CDR3 loop is CASSLFRGNEQFF. CDR3 coding DNA: TGTGCCAGCAGTTTGTTTAGGGGTAATGAGCAGTTCTTC.

This clone was seen a single time. The junction differs from germline at one of its ends, possibly a read error. The gene calls are TRBV7-9 and TRBJ2-4; 9 positions match TRBD2. CDR1 and CDR2 from the germline V gene are SEHNR and FQNEAQ (reference sequence). CDR3 length: 16 amino acids. In nucleotides, the CDR3 is TGTTCCAGCAGCTTGCAGCGGGGGGCATCCAAAAACATTCAGTACTTC. The encoded protein is CSSSLQRGASKNIQYF.

This chain links TRBV5-6 with TRBJ1-4; D might be TRBD1 (6 bases). Between the trimmed V and J ends, which lost 2 bases and 7 bases, there was a span of 15 bases. The V gene's germline CDR1 is SGHDT and CDR2 YYEEEE. This CDR3 has 15 residues. In DNA, the CDR3 is TGTGCCAGCAGCTTATCAGGGGATCGAGGTGAAAAACTGTTTTTT. The encoded protein is CASSLSGDRGEKLFF.

This chain connects TRBV18 to TRBJ2-2; 7 bases are a match to TRBD1. This CDR3 contains 15 residues. The V segment lost 6 bases and the J segment 2 bases; nucleotides outside the gene matches: 6. CDR1 is KGHSH and CDR2 is LQKENI in the germline V gene. The CDR3 DNA reads as TGTGCCAGCTCGCCAACAGGGGATAACACCGGGGAGCTGTTTTTT. This gives the protein CASSPTGDNTGELFF.

The rearrangement links TRBV7-2 to TRBJ1-6; D remains ambiguous. Germline CDR1 reads SGHTA; CDR2 reads FQGNSA. The CDR3 consists of 17 residues. V was trimmed by 5 bases and J by 0 bases, leaving 14 bases between them. The DNA of the CDR3 is TGTGCCAGCAGCAACAGACCGGGAAGCTCCTATAATTCACCCCTCCACTTT. Translating gives CASSNRPGSSYNSPLHF.

The chain joins TRBV6-1 to TRBJ2-2, with TRBD1 matching 7 bases. Germline CDR1 is MNHNS and CDR2 is SASEGT. Trimming removed 4 bases from V and 1 base from J; junction bases left unmatched: 3. This CDR3 is 15 amino acids long. The CDR3 here is CASSVQGVNTGELFF. The CDR3 region has the DNA TGTGCCAGCAGTGTTCAGGGGGTGAACACCGGGGAGCTGTTTTTT.

The J gene is TRBJ2-1, the V gene TRBV18, with 9 positions matching TRBD1. The CDR3 sequence is 15 residues long. V trimming: 5 bases; J trimming: 8 bases; junction bases outside the gene matches: 10. From germline, CDR1 is KGHSH and CDR2 LQKENI. CDR3 in DNA: TGTGCCAGCTCATCGTCCGGGACAGGGACTGATGAGCAGTTCTTC. Residues: CASSSSGTGTDEQFF.

In this sample, this clone turned up a few times. V usage is TRBV5-4 and J usage is TRBJ2-2; no clear D. V was shortened by 2 bases and J by 2 bases, with 16 bases between the two germline ends. There are 17 residues in the CDR3. CDR1 is SGHNT, CDR2 YYREEE, per germline (reference sequence). CDR3: CASSLPVPSPNTGELFF. CDR3 bases: TGTGCCAGCAGCTTACCGGTCCCCTCGCCAAACACCGGGGAGCTGTTTTTT.

The chain is built from TRBV7-3 and TRBJ2-2; D call uncertain. CDR1 SGHTA and CDR2 FQGTGA come from the germline V gene. V dropped 6 bases and J dropped 6 bases, with 14 bases sitting between them. The CDR3 totals 14 residues. In DNA form, the CDR3 reads TGTGCCAGCAGGTTAGACTCCGCGTCCGGGGAGCTGTTTTTT. The encoded protein is CASRLDSASGELFF.

The genes are TRBV28 and TRBJ2-5; D call uncertain. Germline CDR1 and CDR2: MDHEN and SYDVKM. This CDR3 has 14 amino acids. The germline V and J ends were trimmed by 2 bases and 7 bases, with 14 bases remaining between them. CDR3 in DNA: TGTGCCAGCAGTTTAGTCCGGCGGAGTGGGACCCAGTACTTC. This codes for CASSLVRRSGTQYF.

The J gene is TRBJ2-5, the V gene TRBV7-7, with 7 nucleotides matching TRBD2. Germline V gene data show CDR1 as SSHAT and CDR2 as FNYEAQ (reference sequence). Losses at the gene ends were 1 base for V and 5 bases for J; bases not matched to a gene: 7. The CDR3 covers 15 residues. The CDR3 nucleotides are TGTGCCAGCAGCTTAGGGGGGGGAAGGAGGGAGACCCAGTACTTC. Residues: CASSLGGGRRETQYF.

The V gene is TRBV6-6, the J gene TRBJ1-1, with no clear D. The germline V gene encodes CDR1 MNHNY and CDR2 SVGAGI (reference sequence). CDR3 length equals 14 residues. With 6 bases removed from V and 1 base from J, the gap between germline ends came to 12 bases. The CDR3 DNA follows: TGTGCCAGCAGAAAGACAAGGAAGAACACTGAAGCTTTCTTT. This codes for CASRKTRKNTEAFF.

This rearrangement joins TRBV7-2 to TRBJ2-7; 7 bases line up with TRBD2. Germline V gives CDR1 SGHTA, CDR2 FQGNSA. The CDR3 covers 15 residues. V was pared by 4 bases and J by 7 bases, with 13 bases of the junction left unmatched. CDR3: CASSSDSTSGGEQYF. The CDR3 nucleotides are TGTGCCAGCAGCTCCGATAGCACCTCGGGGGGAGAGCAGTACTTC. Full variable domain (missing parts from reference TRBV7-2 and TRBJ2-7): GAGVSQSPSNKVTEKGKDVELRCDPISGHTALYWYRQSLGQGLEFLIYFQGNSAPDKSGLPSDRFSAERTGGSVSTLTIQRTQQEDSAVYLCASSSDSTSGGEQYFGPGTRLTVT.